This T cell receptor (beta chain) was profiled in a study of T cell clonality in common variable immunodeficiency. This clone was recorded a few times. Its cognate antigen is unknown. The read terminates 3 residues before the CDR3 end, so the remaining end is supplied by the germline J gene. The study, taken as a whole, reports: Reportedly, TCR beta sequences from common variable immunodeficiency showed fewer deletions and N-nucleotide insertions. Compared with controls, CVID subjects had fewer shared TCRbeta clones. The cause of increased CVID clonality remains unclear without subpopulation sequencing.

Equal genomic DNA amounts from CVID and control samples were sequenced. TCRdb keeps only in-frame clones here, not all; method: immunoSEQ multiplex PCR. This sample carries some 45,000 clones, none of them present only once. J gave up 6 bases and V 4 bases, and 1 base lay outside the gene matches. The CDR3 runs 13 residues. Germline values: CDR1 WSHSY, CDR2 SAAADI. The TCR was taken from a person aged 18 to 70 in good health. The sample consisted of peripheral blood mononuclear cells. The chain combines TRBV10-2 with TRBJ2-2; 8 positions match TRBD2. This chain's CDR3 is CASSAGGAGELFF. The CDR3 DNA, read in part, is TGCGCCAGCAGTGCCGGGGGGGCCGGGGAG.